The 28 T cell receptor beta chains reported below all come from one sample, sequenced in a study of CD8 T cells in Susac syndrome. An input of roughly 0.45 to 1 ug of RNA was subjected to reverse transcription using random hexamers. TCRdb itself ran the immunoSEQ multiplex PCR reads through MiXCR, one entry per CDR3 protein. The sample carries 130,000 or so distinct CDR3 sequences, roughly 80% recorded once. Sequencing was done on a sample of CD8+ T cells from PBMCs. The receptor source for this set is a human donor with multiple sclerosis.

Here the CDR3 reads CASSLVIGEEGANTEAFF. The CDR3, as DNA: TGTGCCAGCAGTTTAGTTATTGGTGAGGAGGGGGCGAACACTGAAGCTTTCTTT. The chain employs TRBV12-3 or TRBV12-4 and TRBJ1-1; 7 bases map to TRBD1. This CDR3 comprises 18 residues. V lost 1 base and J lost 1; bases outside the gene matches: 12.

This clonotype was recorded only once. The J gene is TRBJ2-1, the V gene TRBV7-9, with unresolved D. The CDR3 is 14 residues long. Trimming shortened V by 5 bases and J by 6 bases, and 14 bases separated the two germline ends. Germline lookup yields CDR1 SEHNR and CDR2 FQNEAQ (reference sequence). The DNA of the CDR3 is TGTGCCAGCAGCCCCCCGGTGGTTGTCAATGAGCAGTTCTTC. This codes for CASSPPVVVNEQFF.

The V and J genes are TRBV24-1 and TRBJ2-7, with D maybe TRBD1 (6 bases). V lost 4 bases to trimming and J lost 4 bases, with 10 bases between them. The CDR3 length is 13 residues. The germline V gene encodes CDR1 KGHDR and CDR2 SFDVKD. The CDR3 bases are TGTGCCACCAGTGACCACACAGGGTACGAGCAGTACTTC. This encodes CATSDHTGYEQYF.

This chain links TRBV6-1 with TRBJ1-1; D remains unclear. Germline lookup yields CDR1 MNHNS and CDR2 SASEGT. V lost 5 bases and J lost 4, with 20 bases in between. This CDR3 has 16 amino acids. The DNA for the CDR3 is TGTGCCAGCAGTCCGGTGGACGGACCTCCCAGCACTGAAGCTTTCTTT. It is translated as CASSPVDGPPSTEAFF.

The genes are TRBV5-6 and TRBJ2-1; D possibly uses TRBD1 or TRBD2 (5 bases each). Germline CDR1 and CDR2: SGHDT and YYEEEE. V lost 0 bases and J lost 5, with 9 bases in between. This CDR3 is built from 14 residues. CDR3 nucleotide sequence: TGTGCCAGCAGCTTGGGCGAGGGGAACAATGAGCAGTTCTTC. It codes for CASSLGEGNNEQFF. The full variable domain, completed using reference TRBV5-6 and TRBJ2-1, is DAGVTQSPTHLIKTRGQQVTLRCSPKSGHDTVSWYQQALGQGPQFIFQYYEEEERQRGNFPDRFSGHQFPNYSSELNVNALLLGDSALYLCASSLGEGNNEQFFGPGTRLTVL.

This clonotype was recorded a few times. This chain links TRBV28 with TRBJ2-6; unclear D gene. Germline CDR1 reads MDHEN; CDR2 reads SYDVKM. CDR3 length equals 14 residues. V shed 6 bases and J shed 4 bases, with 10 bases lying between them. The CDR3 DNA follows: TGTGCCAGCAGCCACGGGTACGGGGCCAACGTCCTGACTTTC. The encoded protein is CASSHGYGANVLTF.

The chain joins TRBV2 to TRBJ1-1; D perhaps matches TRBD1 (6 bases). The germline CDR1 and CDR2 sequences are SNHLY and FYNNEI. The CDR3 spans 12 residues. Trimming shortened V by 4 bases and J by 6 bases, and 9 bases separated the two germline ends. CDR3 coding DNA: TGTGCCAGCAGTGTGGGGGGCGCTGAAGCTTTCTTT. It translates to CASSVGGAEAFF.

The CDR3 nucleotides read TGTGCCAGCAGTCCACTAGCGGGAGGCCCCGGGGAGCTGTTTTTT. Its protein product is CASSPLAGGPGELFF. The rearrangement joins TRBV6-1 to TRBJ2-2; 12 bases match TRBD2. Per the germline V gene, CDR1 is MNHNS and CDR2 is SASEGT. Trimming at V came to 5 bases and at J to 6 bases, leaving 4 bases not matched to a gene. The CDR3 consists of 15 residues.

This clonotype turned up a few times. Here the CDR3 DNA reads TGTGCCAGCAGCGTAGGGGGACACACTGAAGCTTTCTTT. As protein: CASSVGGHTEAFF. V usage is TRBV9 and J usage is TRBJ1-1; weak D call: TRBD1 (5 bases). Per germline, CDR1 SGDLS and CDR2 YYNGEE. The CDR3 is 13 amino acids. V lost 0 bases and J lost 3, with 6 bases in between.

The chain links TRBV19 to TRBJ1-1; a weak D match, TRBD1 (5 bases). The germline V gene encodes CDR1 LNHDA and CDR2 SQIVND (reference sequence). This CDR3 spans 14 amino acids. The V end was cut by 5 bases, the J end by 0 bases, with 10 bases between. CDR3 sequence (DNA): TGTGCCAGTAGTCTCGGGGCCATGAACACTGAAGCTTTCTTT. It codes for CASSLGAMNTEAFF.

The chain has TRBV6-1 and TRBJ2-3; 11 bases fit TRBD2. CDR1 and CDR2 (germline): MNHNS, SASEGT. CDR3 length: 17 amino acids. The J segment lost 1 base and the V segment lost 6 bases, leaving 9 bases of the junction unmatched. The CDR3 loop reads CASSPALAGGRTDTQYF. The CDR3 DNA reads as TGTGCCAGCAGCCCAGCTCTAGCGGGGGGACGCACAGATACGCAGTATTTT.

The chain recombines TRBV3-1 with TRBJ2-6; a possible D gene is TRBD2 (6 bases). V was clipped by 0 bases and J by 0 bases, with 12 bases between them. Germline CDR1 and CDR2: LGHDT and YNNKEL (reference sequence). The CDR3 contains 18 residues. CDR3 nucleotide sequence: TGTGCCAGCAGCCAAGATGCGGGGTGGAGCTCTGGGGCCAACGTCCTGACTTTC. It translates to CASSQDAGWSSGANVLTF.

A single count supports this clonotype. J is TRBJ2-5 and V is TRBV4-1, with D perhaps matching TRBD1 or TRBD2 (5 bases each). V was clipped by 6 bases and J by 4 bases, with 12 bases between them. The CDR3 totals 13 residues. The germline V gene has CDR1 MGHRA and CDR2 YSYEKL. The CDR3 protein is CASSSGSGETQYF. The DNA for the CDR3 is TGCGCCAGCAGTTCAGGGAGTGGAGAGACCCAGTACTTC.

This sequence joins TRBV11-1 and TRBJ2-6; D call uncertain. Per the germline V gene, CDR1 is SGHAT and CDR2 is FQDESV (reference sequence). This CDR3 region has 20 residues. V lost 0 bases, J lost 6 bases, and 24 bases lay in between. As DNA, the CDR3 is TGTGCCAGCAGCTTAGCTGGGGTGCTGACTTACAGCGTTGAGGCCAACGTCCTGACTTTC. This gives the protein CASSLAGVLTYSVEANVLTF.

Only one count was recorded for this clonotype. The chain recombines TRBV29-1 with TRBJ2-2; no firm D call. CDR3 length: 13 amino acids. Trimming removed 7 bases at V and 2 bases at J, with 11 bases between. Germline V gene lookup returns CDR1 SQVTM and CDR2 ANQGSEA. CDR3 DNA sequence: TGCAGCGCCACAGAACTTAACACCGGGGAGCTGTTTTTT. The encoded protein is CSATELNTGELFF.

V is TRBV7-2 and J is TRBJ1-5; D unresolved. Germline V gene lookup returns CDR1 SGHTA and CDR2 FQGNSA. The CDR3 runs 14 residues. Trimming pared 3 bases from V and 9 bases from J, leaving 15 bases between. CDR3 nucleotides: TGTGCCAGCAGCTTTATGGGGTATACTTGGCCCCAGCATTTT. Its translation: CASSFMGYTWPQHF.

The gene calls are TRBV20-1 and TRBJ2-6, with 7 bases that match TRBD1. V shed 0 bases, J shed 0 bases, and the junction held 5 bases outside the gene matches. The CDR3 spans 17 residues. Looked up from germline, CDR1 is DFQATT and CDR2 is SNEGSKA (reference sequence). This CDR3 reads CSAREGQPYSGANVLTF. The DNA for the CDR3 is TGCAGTGCTAGAGAGGGACAGCCTTACTCTGGGGCCAACGTCCTGACTTTC.

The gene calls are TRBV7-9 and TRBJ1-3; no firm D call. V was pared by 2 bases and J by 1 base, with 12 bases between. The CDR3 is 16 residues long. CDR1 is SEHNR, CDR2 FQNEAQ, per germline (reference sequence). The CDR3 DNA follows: TGTGCCAGCAGCTTACCAGAAGATATTTCTGGAAACACCATATATTTT. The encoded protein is CASSLPEDISGNTIYF.

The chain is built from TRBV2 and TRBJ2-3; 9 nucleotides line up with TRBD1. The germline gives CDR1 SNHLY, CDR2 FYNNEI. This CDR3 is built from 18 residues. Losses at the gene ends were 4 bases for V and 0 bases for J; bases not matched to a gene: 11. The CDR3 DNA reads TGTGCCAGCAGTGTTTCAGGACAGGGGTCCCTTAGCACAGATACGCAGTATTTT. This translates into CASSVSGQGSLSTDTQYF. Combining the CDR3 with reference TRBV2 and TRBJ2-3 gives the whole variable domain EPEVTQTPSHQVTQMGQEVILRCVPISNHLYFYWYRQILGQKVEFLVSFYNNEISEKSEIFDDQFSVERPDGSNFTLKIRSTKLEDSAMYFCASSVSGQGSLSTDTQYFGPGTRLTVL.

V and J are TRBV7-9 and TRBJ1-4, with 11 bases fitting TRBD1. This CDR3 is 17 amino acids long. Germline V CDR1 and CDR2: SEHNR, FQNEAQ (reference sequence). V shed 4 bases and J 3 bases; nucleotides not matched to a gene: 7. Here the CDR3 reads CASSSSGQGAANEKLFF. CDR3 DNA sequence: TGTGCCAGCAGCTCCTCTGGACAGGGGGCGGCTAATGAAAAACTGTTTTTT.

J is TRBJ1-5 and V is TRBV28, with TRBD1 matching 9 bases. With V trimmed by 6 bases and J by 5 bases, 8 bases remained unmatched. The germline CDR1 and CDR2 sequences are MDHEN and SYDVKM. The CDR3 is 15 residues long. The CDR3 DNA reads TGTGCCAGCAGCCCCCGTCGACAGGGGGATCAGCCCCAGCATTTT. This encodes CASSPRRQGDQPQHF.

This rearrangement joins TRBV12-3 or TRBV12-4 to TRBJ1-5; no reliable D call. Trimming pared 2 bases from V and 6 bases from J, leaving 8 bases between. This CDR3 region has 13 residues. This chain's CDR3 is CASSLWLAQPQHF. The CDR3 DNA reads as TGTGCCAGCAGTTTATGGTTAGCTCAGCCCCAGCATTTT.

This CDR3 reads CASCSGGLSGNTEAFF. CDR3 DNA sequence: TGTGCCAGCTGCTCTGGGGGCTTGAGTGGGAACACTGAAGCTTTCTTT. The chain links TRBV5-8 to TRBJ1-1; TRBD1 is a possible D gene (6 bases). The CDR3 totals 16 residues. Trimming pared 7 bases from V and 1 base from J, leaving 20 bases between. Germline V gives CDR1 SGHTS, CDR2 YDEGEE.

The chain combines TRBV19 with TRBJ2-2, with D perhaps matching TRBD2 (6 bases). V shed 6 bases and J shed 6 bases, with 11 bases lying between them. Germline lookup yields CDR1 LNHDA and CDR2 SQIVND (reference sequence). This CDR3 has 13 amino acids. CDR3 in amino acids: CASSWDWAGELFF. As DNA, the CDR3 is TGTGCCAGTAGCTGGGACTGGGCCGGGGAGCTGTTTTTT. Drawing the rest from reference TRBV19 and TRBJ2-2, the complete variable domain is DGGITQSPKYLFRKEGQNVTLSCEQNLNHDAMYWYRQDPGQGLRLIYYSQIVNDFQKGDIAEGYSVSREKKESFPLTVTSAQKNPTAFYLCASSWDWAGELFFGEGSRLTVL.

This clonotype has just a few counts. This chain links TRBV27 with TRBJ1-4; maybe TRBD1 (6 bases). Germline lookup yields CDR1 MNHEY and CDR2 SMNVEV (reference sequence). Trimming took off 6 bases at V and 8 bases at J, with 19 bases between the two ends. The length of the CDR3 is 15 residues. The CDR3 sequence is CASSVRGFGVEKLFF. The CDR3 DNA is TGTGCCAGCAGCGTCAGGGGCTTTGGGGTCGAAAAACTGTTTTTT.

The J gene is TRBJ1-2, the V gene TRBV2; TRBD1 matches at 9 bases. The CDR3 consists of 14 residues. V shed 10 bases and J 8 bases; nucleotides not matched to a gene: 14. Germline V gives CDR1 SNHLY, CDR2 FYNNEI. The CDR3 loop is CAIRTGTGLFGYTF. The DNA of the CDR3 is TGTGCCATTCGTACCGGGACAGGGTTGTTCGGCTACACCTTC. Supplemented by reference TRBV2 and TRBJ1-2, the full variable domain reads EPEVTQTPSHQVTQMGQEVILRCVPISNHLYFYWYRQILGQKVEFLVSFYNNEISEKSEIFDDQFSVERPDGSNFTLKIRSTKLEDSAMYFCAIRTGTGLFGYTFGSGTRLTVV.

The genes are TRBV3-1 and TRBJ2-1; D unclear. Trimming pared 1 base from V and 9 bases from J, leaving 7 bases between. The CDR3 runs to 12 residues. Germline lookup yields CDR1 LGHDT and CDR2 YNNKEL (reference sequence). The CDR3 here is CASSQASIEQFF. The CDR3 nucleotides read TGTGCCAGCAGCCAAGCTAGTATTGAGCAGTTCTTC.

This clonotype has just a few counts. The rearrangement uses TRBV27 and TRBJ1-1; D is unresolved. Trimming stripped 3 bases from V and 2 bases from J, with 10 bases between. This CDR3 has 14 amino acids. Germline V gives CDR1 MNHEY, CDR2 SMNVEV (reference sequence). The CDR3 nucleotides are TGTGCCAGCAGTTTGGCGGGGTCTAACACTGAAGCTTTCTTT. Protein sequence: CASSLAGSNTEAFF.